This T cell receptor (beta chain) was identified in a study of PD-L1 blockade in urothelial cancer. Study at large: Treatment start was followed by blood analysis at 3 weeks (second dose) and again at 6 weeks.

The germline CDR1 and CDR2 sequences are SGHRS and YFSETQ. V shed 4 bases and J shed 1 base, with 11 bases lying between them. The CDR3 consists of 14 residues. Using immunoSEQ multiplex PCR, the repertoire was profiled, and TCRdb retains in-frame clones only, with some absent. The table shows 50,000 or so clones, with about 90% occurring only once. Time point in this sample: peripheral blood 6 weeks after treatment start. Sequencing used PBMCs, obtained around atezolizumab (anti-PD-L1) treatment. This TCR was sampled from a man aged 60 to 75 with urothelial cancer. V is TRBV5-1 and J is TRBJ1-1, with D possibly TRBD1 on 6 matching bases. The CDR3 nucleotides read TGCGCCAGCAGCCTGGGACAACAGAACACTGAAGCTTTCTTT. Translating gives CASSLGQQNTEAFF. Combining the CDR3 with reference TRBV5-1 and TRBJ1-1 gives the whole variable domain KAGVTQTPRYLIKTRGQQVTLSCSPISGHRSVSWYQQTPGQGLQFLFEYFSETQRNKGNFPGRFSGRQFSNSRSEMNVSTLELGDSALYLCASSLGQQNTEAFFGQGTRLTVV.